The TCR beta chain under discussion was sequenced for a study of T cells expressing NK-cell markers. Study information: Seven sequenced donors out of eight were HCMV-seropositive, one seronegative.

Reprocessing the 5' RACE reads, TCRdb reports a single entry for every CDR3 protein and omits DNA. This table holds 300,000 or so distinct CDR3 sequences. Study results and limitations: A few of the donors also had these clonotypes leading their CD3+CD56-NKG2C+ fraction.

For this clonotype: Antigen unknown.

The receptor was derived from a woman aged 18 to 75 in good health. Sequencing was done on a sample of blood T cells: a sorted CD56 or NKG2C T cell subset, CD4+ or CD8+ T cells, or bulk PBMC T cells (not recorded which).

The CDR3 sequence is CASSYDGTTNEQFF. The chain carries TRBV6-5 and TRBJ2-1; there is no DNA to check the TCRdb D call of TRBD1. The CDR3 sequence is 14 residues long. Germline V CDR1 and CDR2: MNHEY, SVGAGI.